This TCR beta chain was recovered during a study of beta chain features in type 1 diabetes. For the study at large: There was similarity between patients and healthy donors in age, gender and cell yields. Study results and limitations: Type 1 diabetes patients showed a moderate but significant shortening of TCRB CDR3s in all four CD4+ subsets.

TCRB transcripts that were expressed got sequenced, as all of the isolated RNA had been reverse transcribed. Naive, central memory and regulatory T cell samples averaged approximately 3.6 million immunoSEQ reads each. Clones were sequenced by immunoSEQ multiplex PCR, and TCRdb holds only the in-frame ones, with some missing. Of about 640,000 clones listed, roughly an eighth are singletons. As to this clone: Its antigen is not known.

This CDR3 contains 14 residues. Per germline, CDR1 SQVTM and CDR2 ANQGSEA. V gave up 4 bases and J gave up 2 bases, with 12 bases separating them. The single heparinised draw taken from each donor contained about 100 mL of blood on average. This TCR came from a man aged 25-45 years with type 1 diabetes. The sequencing sample was made of naive CD4+ T cells from blood. The gene calls are TRBV29-1 and TRBJ1-5, with D perhaps matching TRBD1 (5 bases). CDR3 protein: CSVVSGMGNQPQHF. DNA for the CDR3: TGCAGCGTTGTGTCAGGGATGGGCAATCAGCCCCAGCATTTT.